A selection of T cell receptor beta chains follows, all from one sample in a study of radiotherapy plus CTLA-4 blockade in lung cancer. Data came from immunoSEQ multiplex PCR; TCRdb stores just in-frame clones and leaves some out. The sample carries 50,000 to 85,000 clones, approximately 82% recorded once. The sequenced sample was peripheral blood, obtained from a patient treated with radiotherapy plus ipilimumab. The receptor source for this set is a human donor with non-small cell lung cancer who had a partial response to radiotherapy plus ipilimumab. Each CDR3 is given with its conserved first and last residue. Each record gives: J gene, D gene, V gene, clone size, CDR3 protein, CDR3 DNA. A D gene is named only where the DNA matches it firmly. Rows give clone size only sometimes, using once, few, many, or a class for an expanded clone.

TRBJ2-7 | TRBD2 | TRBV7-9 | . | CASSQATSIPGEQYF | TGTGCCAGCAGCCAAGCGACTAGCATTCCGGGGGAGCAGTACTTC
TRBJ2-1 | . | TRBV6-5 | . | CASSAPSGFKEFF | TGTGCCAGCAGCGCTCCTTCGGGGTTTAAGGAGTTCTTC
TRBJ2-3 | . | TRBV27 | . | CASSPQIIGETQYF | TGTGCCAGCAGTCCGCAGATCATCGGAGAAACGCAGTATTTT
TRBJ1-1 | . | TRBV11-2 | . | CASSFPQGRTEAFF | TGTGCCAGCAGCTTTCCCCAGGGCAGGACTGAAGCTTTCTTT
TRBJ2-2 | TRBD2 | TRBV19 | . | CASIGLAGIAGELFF | TGTGCCAGTATCGGACTAGCGGGTATTGCCGGGGAGCTGTTTTTT
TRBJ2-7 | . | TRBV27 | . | CASSAQAGEQYF | TGTGCCAGCAGTGCCCAAGCAGGCGAGCAGTACTTC
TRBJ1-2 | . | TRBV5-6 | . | CASSAAGGANGYTF | TGTGCCAGCAGCGCCGCTGGGGGGGCGAACGGCTACACCTTC
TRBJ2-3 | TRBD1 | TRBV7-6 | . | CASSLGQGVTDTQYF | TGTGCCAGCAGCTTAGGACAGGGGGTCACAGATACGCAGTATTTT
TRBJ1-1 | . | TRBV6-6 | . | CASRRTANTEAFF | TGTGCCAGCAGGCGGACAGCGAACACTGAAGCTTTCTTT
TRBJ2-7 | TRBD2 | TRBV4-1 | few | CASSQDNKEGPAGGQYF | TGCGCCAGCAGCCAAGATAACAAGGAGGGCCCCGCGGGAGGGCAGTACTTC
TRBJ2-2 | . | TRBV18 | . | CASSPRQRPSNTGELFF | TGTGCCAGCTCACCGAGACAGAGACCATCGAACACCGGGGAGCTGTTTTTT
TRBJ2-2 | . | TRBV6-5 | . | CASRTGILNTGELFF | TGTGCCAGCAGGACCGGGATACTCAACACCGGGGAGCTGTTTTTT
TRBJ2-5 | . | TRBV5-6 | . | CASSLTEETQYF | TGTGCCAGCAGCTTGACGGAAGAGACCCAGTACTTC
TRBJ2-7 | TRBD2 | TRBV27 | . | CASSSDVAGGGSYEQYF | TGTGCCAGCAGTTCAGATGTAGCGGGAGGGGGCTCCTACGAGCAGTACTTC
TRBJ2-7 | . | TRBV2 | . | CASRQSYEQYF | TGTGCCAGCAGACAGTCCTACGAGCAGTACTTC
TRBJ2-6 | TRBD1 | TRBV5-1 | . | CASSSDPRDRGSGANVLTF | TGCGCCAGCAGCTCCGATCCCCGGGACAGGGGCAGTGGGGCCAACGTCCTGACTTTC
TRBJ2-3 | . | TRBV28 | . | CASSLPLSGTVLGTQYF | TGTGCCAGCAGCTTACCTCTTAGCGGCACCGTCCTGGGTACGCAGTATTTT
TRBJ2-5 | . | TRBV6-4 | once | CASSDSRIQETQYF | TGTGCCAGCAGTGACTCGCGGATCCAAGAGACCCAGTACTTC
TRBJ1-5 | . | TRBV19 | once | CASSIPGSGNQPQHF | TGTGCCAGTAGTATCCCAGGGTCAGGCAATCAGCCCCAGCATTTT
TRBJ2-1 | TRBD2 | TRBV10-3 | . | CAISETIGLVVNEQFF | TGTGCCATCAGTGAGACAATTGGACTAGTGGTGAATGAGCAGTTCTTC
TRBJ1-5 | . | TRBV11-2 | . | CASSLDGGYQPQHF | TGTGCCAGCAGCTTAGATGGGGGGTATCAGCCCCAGCATTTT
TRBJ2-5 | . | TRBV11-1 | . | CASSPVTDPGETQYF | TGTGCCAGCAGCCCAGTAACCGATCCAGGGGAGACCCAGTACTTC
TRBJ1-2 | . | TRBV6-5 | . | CASIAAGRSNYGYTF | TGTGCCAGCATCGCAGCGGGAAGGTCTAACTATGGCTACACCTTC
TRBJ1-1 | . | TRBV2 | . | CASSETGILFF | TGTGCCAGCAGCGAAACAGGGATTCTTTTCTTT
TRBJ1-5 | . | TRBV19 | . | CASSITGPGNQPQHF | TGTGCCAGTAGTATAACAGGGCCGGGCAATCAGCCCCAGCATTTT
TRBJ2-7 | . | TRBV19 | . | CASTQGREQWYEQYF | TGTGCCAGTACCCAGGGGCGGGAGCAATGGTACGAGCAGTACTTC
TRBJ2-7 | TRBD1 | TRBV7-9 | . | CATADREPYEQYF | TGTGCCACCGCGGACAGGGAACCCTACGAGCAGTACTTC
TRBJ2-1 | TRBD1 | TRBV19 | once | CASSTHGTGAYNEQFF | TGTGCCAGTAGTACCCATGGGACAGGGGCCTACAATGAGCAGTTCTTC
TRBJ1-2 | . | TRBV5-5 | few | CASSLPEGYYGYTF | TGTGCCAGCAGCTTGCCCGAGGGCTACTATGGCTACACCTTC
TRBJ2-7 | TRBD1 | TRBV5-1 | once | CASSSGGTGRYEQYF | TGCGCCAGCAGCTCCGGAGGGACAGGGCGGTACGAGCAGTACTTC